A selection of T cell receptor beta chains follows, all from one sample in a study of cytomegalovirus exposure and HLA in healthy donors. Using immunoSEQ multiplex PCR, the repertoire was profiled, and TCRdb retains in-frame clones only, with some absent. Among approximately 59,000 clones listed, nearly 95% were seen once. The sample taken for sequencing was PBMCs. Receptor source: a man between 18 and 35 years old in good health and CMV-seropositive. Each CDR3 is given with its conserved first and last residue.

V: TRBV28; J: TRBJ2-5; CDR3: CASNTGVETQYF
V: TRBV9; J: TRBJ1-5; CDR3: CASSVPNRGSASNQPQHF
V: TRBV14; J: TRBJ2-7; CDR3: CASSAQGYEQYF
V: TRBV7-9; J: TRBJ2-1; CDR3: CASNPPGTSALRGQFF
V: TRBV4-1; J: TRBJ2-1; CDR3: CASSQESYNEQFF
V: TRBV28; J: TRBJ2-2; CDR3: CASFPGSTGELFF
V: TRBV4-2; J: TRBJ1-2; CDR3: CASSPVGGGTTNYGYTF
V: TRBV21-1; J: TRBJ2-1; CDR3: CASSTVAGGSYNEQFF
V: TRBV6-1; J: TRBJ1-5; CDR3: CASSEASGQGNQPQHF
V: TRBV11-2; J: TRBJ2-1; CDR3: CASSLLHSGDYIYNEQFF
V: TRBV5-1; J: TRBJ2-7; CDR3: CASSQTGDYEQYF
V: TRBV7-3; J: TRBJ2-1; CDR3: CASSSRAGRDEQFF
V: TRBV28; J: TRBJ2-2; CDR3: CASSLLAGTGELFF
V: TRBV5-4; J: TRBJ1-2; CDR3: CASSSSTGLYYGYTF
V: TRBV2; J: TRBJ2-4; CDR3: CASRPPRTGSNIQYF
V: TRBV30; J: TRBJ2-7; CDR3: CAWSKQVSSYEQYF
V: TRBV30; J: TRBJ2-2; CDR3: CAWSPDRANTGELFF
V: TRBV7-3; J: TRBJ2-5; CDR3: CASGAGGSGETQYF
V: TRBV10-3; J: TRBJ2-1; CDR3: CAISQRDEQFF
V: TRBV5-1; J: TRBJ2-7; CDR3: CASSFTASGSYEQYF
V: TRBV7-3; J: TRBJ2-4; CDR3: CASSLGARGIQYF
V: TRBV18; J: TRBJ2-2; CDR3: CASSSTGRATGELFF
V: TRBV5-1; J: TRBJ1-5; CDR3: CASSLVGGSNQPQHF
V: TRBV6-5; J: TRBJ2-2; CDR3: CASRRQGATGELFF
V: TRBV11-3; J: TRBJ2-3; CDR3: CASSITGTDTQYF
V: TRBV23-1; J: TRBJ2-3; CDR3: CASSQSNNLTHTDTQYF
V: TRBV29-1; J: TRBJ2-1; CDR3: CSVDRVGVPQDEQFF
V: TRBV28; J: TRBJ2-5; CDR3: CASSGEQPSTQYF
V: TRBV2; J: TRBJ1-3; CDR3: CASRWTVGGNTIYF
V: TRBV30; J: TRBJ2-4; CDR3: CAWSVLAGATSIAKNIQYF
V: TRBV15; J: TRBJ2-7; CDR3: CATSREGYSSYEQYF
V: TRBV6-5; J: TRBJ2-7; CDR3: CASSSRTSGNEQYF
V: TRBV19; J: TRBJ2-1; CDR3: CASSESGRAYLYEQFF
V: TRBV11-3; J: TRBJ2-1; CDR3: CASSLDRTSGRASPYNEQFF
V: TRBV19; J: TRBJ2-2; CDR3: CASSTRRENTGELFF
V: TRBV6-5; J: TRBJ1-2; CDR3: CASTMTGRSYGYTF
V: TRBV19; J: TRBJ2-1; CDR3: CASSIGARVQANEQFF
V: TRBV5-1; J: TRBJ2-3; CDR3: CASSHQTQYTDTQYF
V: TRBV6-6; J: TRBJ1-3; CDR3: CASSYWTGSGNTIYF
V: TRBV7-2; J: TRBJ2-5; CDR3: CASSSTGTQETQYF
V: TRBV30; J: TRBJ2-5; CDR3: CAWRPQQGEKYF
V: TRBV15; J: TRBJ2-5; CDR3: CATSIVQGPETQYF
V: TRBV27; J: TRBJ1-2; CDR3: CASSLWAGDLLGYTF
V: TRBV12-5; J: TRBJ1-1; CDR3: CASGLDSYEAFF
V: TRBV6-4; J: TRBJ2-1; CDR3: CASSDQLAGGHHEQFF
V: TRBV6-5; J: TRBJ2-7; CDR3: CASSYQGPSYEQYF
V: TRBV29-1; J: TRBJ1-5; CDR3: CSVEEGPNQPQHF
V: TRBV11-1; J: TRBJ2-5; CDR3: CASSWGAQTGLETQYF
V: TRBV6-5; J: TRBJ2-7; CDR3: CASLRVVARGYEQYF
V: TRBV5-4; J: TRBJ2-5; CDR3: CASSTKLAAQETQYF
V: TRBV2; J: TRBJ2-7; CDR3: CASSVASGAYEQYF
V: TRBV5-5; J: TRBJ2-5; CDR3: CASVDIGFQETQYF
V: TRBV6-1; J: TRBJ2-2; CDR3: CASSQHGEGELFF
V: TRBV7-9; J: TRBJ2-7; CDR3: CASSLEDFFTYEQYF
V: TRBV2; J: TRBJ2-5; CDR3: CASSVEGGMETQYF
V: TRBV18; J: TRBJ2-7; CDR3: CASSLAGTDPYEQYF
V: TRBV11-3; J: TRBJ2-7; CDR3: CASSLLGSNEQYF
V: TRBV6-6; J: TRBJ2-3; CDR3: CASSTGYPDTQYF
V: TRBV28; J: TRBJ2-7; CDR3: CASSVIPSGTHIYEQYF
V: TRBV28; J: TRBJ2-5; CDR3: CASSLGRGRAAQWTQYF